This T cell receptor (beta chain) comes out of a study of identical twins. Findings and caveats of the study: Partly confounded zero-insertion analyses could result from invariant MAIT and iNKT cells. For out-of-frame beta sequences, excess twin sharing was weaker.

With template switching, a universal primer site was added, and the cDNA carried unique molecular identifiers. TCRdb re-derived calls from the 5' RACE reads in MiXCR, one entry per CDR3 protein. The data contain 450,000 to 650,000 distinct CDR3 sequences, roughly 15% of them singletons. For this clonotype: Its antigen is not known.

The data were also submitted as part of a second study, on yellow fever vaccine responses in identical twins.

The TCR sequence derives from a woman aged 18-35 years in good health. Sequencing was done on a sample of CD4+ T cells sorted from blood.

This CDR3 reads CASSLQTGPGFF. The CDR3 DNA reads as TGTGCCAGCAGTTTACAGACAGGGCCGGGATTCTTC. The gene calls are TRBV28 and TRBJ2-1; 7 bases are shared with TRBD1. Germline assignment: CDR1 MDHEN and CDR2 SYDVKM. J lost 16 bases, V lost 2 bases, and 8 bases had no gene match. This CDR3 contains 12 residues.